The 15 T cell receptor beta chains reported below all come from one sample, sequenced in a study of cytomegalovirus exposure and HLA in healthy donors. Vbeta (60) and Jbeta (13) primers were used in the PCR. The assay was immunoSEQ multiplex PCR, and TCRdb's table has in-frame clones only and misses some. The sample lists roughly 100,000 clones; 60% to 75% were seen once. Sequences were obtained from PBMCs. These receptors were collected from a man between 40 and 49 years old in good health and CMV-seropositive.

This rearrangement joins TRBV30 to TRBJ2-3; 10 bases agree with TRBD2. Germline V CDR1 and CDR2: GTSNPN, SVGIG (reference sequence). CDR3 size: 14 residues. V lost 3 bases, J lost 1 base, and 1 base stayed unmatched. The CDR3 sequence is CAWRLAGRTDTQYF. The CDR3 DNA is TGTGCCTGGAGACTAGCGGGGCGCACAGATACGCAGTATTTT.

This clone has just a few counts. Mismatch with germline at one junction end may stem from a read error. This chain links TRBV30 with TRBJ2-1, with 14 bases fitting TRBD2. CDR1 and CDR2 (germline): GTSNPN, SVGIG (reference sequence). CDR3 length: 15 amino acids. CDR3 loop: CAGCPRTSGRLKWVF. CDR3 DNA: TGTGCCGGGTGCCCTCGGACTAGCGGGAGGCTAAAGTGGGTCTTC.

The rearrangement uses TRBV13 and TRBJ1-4, with D possibly matching TRBD1 (6 bases). Deletions cut 5 bases from V and 5 bases from J, with 15 bases between. This CDR3 region has 15 residues. Germline V gives CDR1 PRHDT, CDR2 FYEKMQ (reference sequence). This chain's CDR3 is CASSKTGPANEKLFF. Here the CDR3 DNA reads TGTGCCAGCAGCAAGACAGGCCCGGCGAATGAAAAACTGTTTTTT.

This clone was seen a single time. V gene TRBV9 combines with J gene TRBJ2-4; 10 bases are shared with TRBD1. This CDR3 region has 17 residues. Trimming cost V 3 bases and J 11 bases; bases outside gene matches: 17. Per the germline V gene, CDR1 is SGDLS and CDR2 is YYNGEE. DNA of the CDR3: TGTGCCAGCAGCGCCGACCCCACGACAGGGGGCGGAAGCTTTCAGTACTTC. Protein product: CASSADPTTGGGSFQYF.

This clone was observed a handful of times. The chain recombines TRBV15 with TRBJ1-1; D is unresolved. CDR3 length equals 13 residues. The V end lost 4 bases, the J end lost 7 bases, and 13 bases lay between the germline ends. The germline gives CDR1 LNHNV, CDR2 YYDKDF (reference sequence). CDR3 in DNA: TGTGCCACCAGCACCACAGAGACACGTGAAGCTTTCTTT. Residues: CATSTTETREAFF.

The CDR3 region is CASSSTGIRGEQYF. For the CDR3, the DNA is TGCGCCAGCAGTTCGACAGGGATTAGAGGCGAGCAGTACTTC. The chain has TRBV10-1 and TRBJ2-7; TRBD1 matches 7 bases. The CDR3 runs 14 residues. J was trimmed by 6 bases and V by 5 bases; bases with no gene match: 10. Germline values: CDR1 WNHNN, CDR2 SYGVQD (reference sequence).

This sequence joins TRBV5-1 and TRBJ1-3, with D uncertain. V dropped 3 bases and J dropped 1 base, with 5 bases sitting between them. This CDR3 has 13 amino acids. Looked up from germline, CDR1 is SGHRS and CDR2 is YFSETQ. The CDR3 bases are TGCGCCAGCAGCTATTATTCTGGAAACACCATATATTTT. Protein: CASSYYSGNTIYF.

CDR3 sequence (DNA): TGCGCCAGCAGTGAGTCAAGGACAGGGGGAAACACCATATATTTT. Its protein is CASSESRTGGNTIYF. The chain links TRBV10-1 to TRBJ1-3; 8 bases line up with TRBD1. The CDR3 length is 15 residues. From germline, CDR1 is WNHNN and CDR2 SYGVQD (reference sequence). V was clipped by 0 bases and J by 4 bases; unmatched bases: 2.

V gene TRBV2 combines with J gene TRBJ2-1; 9 bases agree with TRBD2. CDR1 SNHLY and CDR2 FYNNEI come from the germline V gene. V trimming: 8 bases; J trimming: 10 bases; junction bases outside the gene matches: 18. This CDR3 is built from 16 residues. The CDR3 here is CASARTRAGGFAEQFF. Written as DNA, the CDR3 is TGTGCCAGCGCTCGGACTAGAGCGGGAGGATTTGCGGAGCAGTTCTTC.

The chain employs TRBV9 and TRBJ1-1; D remains unclear. V was pared by 0 bases and J by 6 bases, with 12 bases between. The CDR3 runs 14 residues. Germline CDR1 SGDLS, CDR2 YYNGEE. The CDR3 nucleotides are TGTGCCAGCAGCGTAGCAGGCTTTCAAGCTGAAGCTTTCTTT. Translated, it gives CASSVAGFQAEAFF.

This clone has just a few counts. This sequence joins TRBV27 and TRBJ2-5; 9 positions agree with TRBD1. V dropped 4 bases and J dropped 5; count of bases not matched to a gene: 8. Germline CDR1 reads MNHEY; CDR2 reads SMNVEV (reference sequence). The CDR3 is 15 amino acids. For the CDR3, the DNA is TGTGCCAGCAGTTCGACCGGGACAGGGTGGGAGACCCAGTACTTC. Translated: CASSSTGTGWETQYF.

The chain joins TRBV4-2 to TRBJ2-3; possibly TRBD2 for D (6 bases). From germline, CDR1 is LGHNA and CDR2 YNFKEQ. Trimming shortened V by 0 bases and J by 0 bases, and 10 bases separated the two germline ends. CDR3 size: 16 residues. CDR3 protein: CASSQEGTASTDTQYF. CDR3 DNA sequence: TGTGCCAGCAGCCAAGAGGGGACTGCCAGCACAGATACGCAGTATTTT.

This clone was recorded a few times. The rearrangement links TRBV5-8 to TRBJ2-3; a weak D match, TRBD2 (5 bases). V lost 1 base and J 2 bases, leaving 8 bases between the germline ends. The CDR3 loop spans 14 amino acids. Germline V gene lookup returns CDR1 SGHTS and CDR2 YDEGEE. Here the CDR3 DNA reads TGTGCCAGCAGCTTGAAGCGGCTCACAGATACGCAGTATTTT. This codes for CASSLKRLTDTQYF.

This chain links TRBV5-6 with TRBJ1-3; 8 bases line up with TRBD1. Germline CDR1 and CDR2: SGHDT and YYEEEE. The length of the CDR3 is 15 residues. J was trimmed by 7 bases and V by 0 bases; bases with no gene match: 6. CDR3 DNA sequence: TGTGCCAGCAGCTTGGTGGCAGGGGGCGGGAACACCATATATTTT. It translates to CASSLVAGGGNTIYF.

The J gene is TRBJ1-2, the V gene TRBV7-2; possibly TRBD1 for D (5 bases). Germline CDR1 SGHTA, CDR2 FQGNSA. CDR3 length: 15 residues. V gave up 1 base and J gave up 8 bases, with 17 bases separating them. The CDR3 spells CASSLDRRGREGYTF. For the CDR3, the DNA is TGTGCCAGCAGCTTAGACCGGCGGGGGAGGGAAGGCTACACCTTC.